This entry lists 3 T cell receptor beta chains sequenced from one sample in a study of cytomegalovirus exposure and HLA in healthy donors. The primer mix had 60 Vbeta and 13 Jbeta primers. TCRdb's copy holds only in-frame clones and misses some; the assay was immunoSEQ multiplex PCR. The data hold more than 150,000 clones, with over 70% observed a single time. The sample comprised PBMCs. Receptor source: a woman in her thirties or forties in good health and CMV-seropositive.

The V call is TRBV9, the J call TRBJ2-1; possible D gene TRBD2, 5 bases. Germline-derived CDR1 and CDR2 are SGDLS and YYNGEE. Trimming removed 3 bases at V and 0 bases at J, with 16 bases between. This CDR3 has 17 residues. Here the CDR3 reads CASSARGGTSSYNEQFF. The CDR3 bases are TGTGCCAGCAGCGCAAGAGGAGGAACGAGCTCCTACAATGAGCAGTTCTTC. Drawing the rest from reference TRBV9 and TRBJ2-1, the complete variable domain is DSGVTQTPKHLITATGQRVTLRCSPRSGDLSVYWYQQSLDQGLQFLIQYYNGEERAKGNILERFSAQQFPDLHSELNLSSLELGDSALYFCASSARGGTSSYNEQFFGPGTRLTVL.

This clone was observed a few times. The genes are TRBV5-1 and TRBJ2-1; 14 positions agree with TRBD2. The J segment lost 8 bases and the V segment lost 3 bases, leaving 4 bases of the junction unmatched. There are 15 residues in the CDR3. The germline V gene encodes CDR1 SGHRS and CDR2 YFSETQ. The CDR3 loop reads CASSYGTSGGYEQFF. The DNA of the CDR3 is TGCGCCAGCAGCTATGGGACTAGCGGGGGCTATGAGCAGTTCTTC.

This chain connects TRBV9 to TRBJ2-3; TRBD2 might be the D (6 bases). Germline CDR1 SGDLS, CDR2 YYNGEE. This CDR3 has 15 amino acids. The V and J ends lost 4 bases and 2 bases respectively, with 14 bases between them. The CDR3 sequence: CASSLGLLLTDTQYF. CDR3 DNA sequence: TGTGCCAGCAGCTTGGGACTTCTACTCACAGATACGCAGTATTTT.